This T cell receptor (beta chain) was captured by sequencing in a study of blood T cell repertoires in COVID-19 (dated by TCRdb to between 2020 and 2021). Notes on the research overall: Samples covering the acute and convalescent phases of COVID-19 were provided by collaborators in the United States, Italy and Spain. The repertoires were released in a freely available public database meant as a resource for research on the immune response to SARS-CoV-2. Where HLA class I and class II types were available, the types were taken from metadata supplied by the sample provider, not from assay-based typing. The prospective study material was composed of cDNA or gDNA derived from T cells, B-cell-depleted T cells, or PBMCs. Nearly every sample came with metadata listing a de-identified subject ID, COVID-19 status, age in years and sex. Deeply sampled blood TCRbeta repertoires from subjects exposed to, actively infected with, or recovered from COVID-19 were included in the dataset. The samples were drawn from the first 160 participants of the ongoing ImmuneRACE study and from 1,254 subjects provided by 6 global collaborators.

TCRbeta CDR3 regions were amplified from genomic DNA by means of the immunoSEQ Assay, a bias-controlled multiplex PCR. The authors processed their data as follows. Within the assay, amplification of reference gene primers was used to estimate how many nucleated cells each sample contained. To quantify the absolute abundance of each unique TCRbeta CDR3 rearrangement, sequence reads were collapsed and filtered. For each sample, productive Simpson clonality was calculated as the square root of Simpson's diversity index across productive rearrangements. Held by TCRdb, this immuneACCESS table contains in-frame sequences only and omits some clones. Under half of the omission traces to an unresolved V gene where checked; the cause of the rest is unknown. V, J and clone size are those of that table, while D and trimming were read from the DNA. For this sample the table gives 70,000 to 95,000 clones, of which 85% to 95% were detected only once. Approximately 6.3% of the sample lies in the top ten.

Beyond this particular receptor, the publication reports: The amount of clinical and demographic metadata varied by source and participant and was provided uncurated.

Sequences MDHEN (CDR1) and SYDVKM (CDR2) are obtained from the germline V gene. Reading from cysteine to phenylalanine, the CDR3 counts 13 amino acids. The entry retains the CDR3 DNA only, 39 bases that are in frame from base 1. Between the V and J ends, shortened by 6 bases and 7 bases respectively, the junction contains 15 bases. This clone has only one observation. This receptor's antigen is unknown. No much larger clone is present one base from it, and per-base qualities are unavailable. The sample has other DNA sequences that encode this CDR3 too. Collaborating institutions collected whole blood in K2EDTA tubes following their own protocols. Collaborator samples were shipped for TCRbeta analysis as frozen whole blood, isolated PBMCs, or DNA extracted from either sample type.

Sequenced sample: peripheral blood. The V and J genes are TRBV28 and TRBJ1-2, and perhaps TRBD1 as D gene, on 5 matching bases. The TCR originated in a woman aged 60-75 years with active COVID-19. The CDR3 reads as follows: CASSAAGNGGYTF. The base sequence is TGTGCCAGCAGCGCAGCAGGGAATGGTGGCTACACCTTC.